This T cell receptor (beta chain) was identified during a study of T cells in narcolepsy. General study points: Comparing one patient's CSF and blood CD4+ clonotypes highlighted HCRT- and TRIB2-specific autoreactive clonotypes.

This CDR3 comprises 17 residues. Looked up from germline, CDR1 is LGHNA and CDR2 is YNFKEQ. V dropped 4 bases and J dropped 2; count of bases not matched to a gene: 10. The method was immunoSEQ multiplex PCR; TCRdb's version includes in-frame clones alone and lacks a portion of them. The table includes some 25,000 clones, 75% to 85% detected once. Comments on this clone: No antigen is known for it.

The V and J genes are TRBV4-2 and TRBJ2-1; the match to TRBD2 covers 8 bases. Sequenced sample: memory (CD45RA-) CD4+ T cells from blood. This clonotype was obtained from a human donor in good health. CDR3 amino acids: CASSRNSGASTYNEQFF. The CDR3 DNA reads TGTGCCAGCAGCCGGAATAGCGGGGCCTCCACCTACAATGAGCAGTTCTTC.